This entry concerns a single TCR beta chain. These data are taken from a study of T cells in Graves' hyperthyroidism and ophthalmopathy. Amplification of TCR beta CDR3 regions was performed using RNA transcripts as template. When the TCR CDR3 underwent first-round RT-PCR, the HTBI primer set was used. From the multiplex PCR reads, TCRdb called clonotypes with MiXCR, one entry per CDR3 protein. This sample has 270,000 or so distinct CDR3 sequences, with 13% to 15% found just once. V lost 4 bases and J lost 2; bases outside the gene matches: 4. Germline values: CDR1 MNHEY, CDR2 SMNVEV (reference sequence). This CDR3 has 16 residues.

The gene calls are TRBV27 and TRBJ2-2, with 10 nucleotides matching TRBD2. The sequenced sample was blood. This receptor was identified in a woman in her forties or fifties with Graves' hyperthyroidism that later progressed to Graves' ophthalmopathy. The CDR3 sequence: CASSSGLAANTGELFF. CDR3 sequence (DNA): TGTGCCAGCAGTTCCGGACTAGCGGCAAACACCGGGGAGCTGTTTTTT.